The sample holds one count of the clone carrying this T cell receptor (beta chain). This sample stems from a study of T cells in Graves' hyperthyroidism and ophthalmopathy. Amplification targeted TCR beta CDR3 regions from RNA transcripts. With the HTBI primer set, the TCR CDR3 went through a first round of RT-PCR. TCRdb redid the calling of the multiplex PCR reads with MiXCR, one entry per CDR3 protein. The profile shows about 840,000 distinct CDR3 sequences, roughly 37% of them singletons. The CDR3 runs to 15 residues. From germline, CDR1 is SEHNR and CDR2 FQNEAQ (reference sequence). Losses at the gene ends were 5 bases for V and 2 bases for J; bases not matched to a gene: 4.

The V and J genes are TRBV7-9 and TRBJ2-5, with 11 bases aligning to TRBD2. Sequencing used blood. This clonotype was obtained from a young man with Graves' hyperthyroidism. For the CDR3, the DNA is TGTGCCAGCAGCCGGGGACTAGCGGAACAAGAGACCCAGTACTTC. Translated, it gives CASSRGLAEQETQYF.